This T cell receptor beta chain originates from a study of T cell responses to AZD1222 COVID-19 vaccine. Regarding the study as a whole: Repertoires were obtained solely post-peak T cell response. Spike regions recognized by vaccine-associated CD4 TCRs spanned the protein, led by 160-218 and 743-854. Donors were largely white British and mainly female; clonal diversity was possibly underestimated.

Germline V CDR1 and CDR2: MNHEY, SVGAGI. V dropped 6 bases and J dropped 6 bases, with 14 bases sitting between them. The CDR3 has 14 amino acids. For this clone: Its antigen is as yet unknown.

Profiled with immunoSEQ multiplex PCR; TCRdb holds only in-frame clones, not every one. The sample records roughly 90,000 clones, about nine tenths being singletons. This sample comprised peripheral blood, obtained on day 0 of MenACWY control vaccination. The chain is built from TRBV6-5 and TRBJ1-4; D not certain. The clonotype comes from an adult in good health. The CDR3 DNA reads TGTGCCAGCAGAGTCGGCAGTTATGATGAAAAACTGTTTTTT. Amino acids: CASRVGSYDEKLFF.